Only one count was recorded for the clone carrying this T cell receptor beta chain. TCRdb keeps only in-frame clones here, not all; method: immunoSEQ multiplex PCR. The repertoire holds roughly 2 million clones, with approximately 95% as singletons. This sample was taken from a study of shared clonotypes between healthy human individuals. Looking at the study overall: The cohort had a couple of women and a few men, ages 18 to 49.

CD45RO-negative cells were positively selected for CCR7, leaving out terminally differentiated effector memory CD45RA+ cells. Sequencing was performed on naive CD8+ T cells sorted from blood. The source is a man between 18 and 29 years old in good health.

CDR3 coding DNA: TGTGCCAGCAGGGACTGGACTAATGAAAAACTGTTTTTT. This encodes CASRDWTNEKLFF. The V gene is TRBV11-2, the J gene TRBJ1-4; the D is unclear. V lost 6 bases to trimming and J lost 2 bases, with 7 bases between them. This CDR3 is 13 amino acids long. Germline CDR1 and CDR2: SGHAT and FQNNGV.